This T cell receptor (beta chain) was captured in a study of beta chain features in type 1 diabetes. Study context: Examination of sorted cells across all samples involved roughly 100 million cells. Regarding the study as a whole: Since sequencing was performed on cDNA, cells with high TCR expression could be over-represented. Reduced insertions and increased deletions marked VDJ junctions in type 1 diabetes patients.

Using CD45RO/CCR7/CD25/CD127/CD95/CD27, CD4+ naive, central memory, regulatory and stem cell-like memory cells were sorted. This CDR3 region has 17 residues. The V gene end was trimmed by 4 bases and the J gene end by 0 bases; junction bases not matched to a gene: 10. Germline CDR1 SGHNT, CDR2 YYREEE (reference sequence). Expressed TCRB transcripts were sequenced because the isolated RNA had all been reverse transcribed beforehand. Data came from immunoSEQ multiplex PCR; TCRdb stores just in-frame clones and leaves some out. The sample has over 65,000 clones, around a third seen once. This clone was observed a few times. Its specificity is not known.

The source is a woman in her late teens or twenties in good health. V and J are TRBV5-4 and TRBJ2-1; TRBD2 agrees at 7 bases. The specimen was stem cell memory CD4+ T cells from blood. The CDR3 DNA reads TGTGCCAGCAGCCCGGGGGGAGGCCGTAGCTCCTACAATGAGCAGTTCTTC. Its translation is CASSPGGGRSSYNEQFF.